The 3 T cell receptor beta chains listed next were all sequenced from one sample in a study of response to subunit inactivated influenza vaccine. TCRdb used MiXCR to reprocess the RT-PCR reads, holding one entry per CDR3 protein. The repertoire consists of more than 700,000 distinct CDR3 sequences, with 21% occurring once and the leading ten covering 10%. The sample here was PBMCs from blood, taken 5 days after vaccination. These receptors came from a man in his fifties who received an inactivated influenza vaccine.

The chain uses TRBV3-1 and TRBJ1-6; D remains unclear. CDR1 LGHDT and CDR2 YNNKEL come from the germline V gene (reference sequence). CDR3 size: 14 residues. The V gene lost 4 bases and the J gene lost 9 bases, with 13 bases spanning the gap. This CDR3 is CASSPAGGGSPLHF. CDR3 sequence (DNA): TGTGCCAGCAGCCCCGCAGGTGGTGGTTCACCCCTCCACTTT. Complete variable domain (other parts from reference TRBV3-1 and TRBJ1-6): DTAVSQTPKYLVTQMGNDKSIKCEQNLGHDTMYWYKQDSKKFLKIMFSYNNKELIINETVPNRFSPKSPDKAHLNLHINSLELGDSAVYFCASSPAGGGSPLHFGNGTRLTVT.

This clonotype was observed a handful of times. The CDR3, as DNA: TGCAGTGGTGGCAGGGAGGTAACAGATACGCAGTATTTT. It codes for CSGGREVTDTQYF. This rearrangement joins TRBV20-1 to TRBJ2-3; possibly TRBD2 for D (6 bases). Between the trimmed V and J ends, which lost 7 bases and 3 bases, there was a span of 14 bases. Germline assignment: CDR1 DFQATT and CDR2 SNEGSKA (reference sequence). The CDR3 has 13 residues.

J is TRBJ2-1 and V is TRBV7-8; the match to TRBD2 covers 10 bases. The V and J ends lost 0 bases and 8 bases, in that order; junction bases with no gene match: 10. The CDR3 is 17 residues long. CDR1 and CDR2 (germline): SGHVS, FQNEAQ. The CDR3 region is CASSLAGLAGAPDEQFF. CDR3 in DNA: TGTGCCAGCAGCTTAGCAGGGCTAGCGGGAGCGCCGGATGAGCAGTTCTTC.